These T cell receptor beta chains were read from a single sample in a study of response to subunit inactivated influenza vaccine. TCRdb re-analysed the RT-PCR reads in MiXCR, keeping a single row per CDR3 protein. The sample lists about 780,000 distinct CDR3 sequences, less than 20% seen once, with roughly 10% in the top ten. Sequencing was performed on PBMCs from blood, taken more than 4 days after vaccination. All receptors derive from a man between 45 and 60 years old who received an inactivated influenza vaccine. CDR3s include the opening cysteine and the closing phenylalanine or tryptophan. A D gene is named only where the DNA matches it firmly. Part of the rows lack a size; the others show once, few, many or a class for expanded clones.

J gene,clone size,V gene,D gene,CDR3 protein,CDR3 DNA
TRBJ2-3,many,TRBV10-2,NA,CASRTSSWGSTDTQYF,TGCGCCAGCAGGACCTCATCATGGGGCAGCACAGATACGCAGTATTTT
TRBJ2-7,few,TRBV4-2,TRBD2,CASSQGPAGLAGQTYEQYF,TGTGCCAGCAGCCAAGGGCCGGCAGGACTAGCGGGGCAGACCTACGAGCAGTACTTC
TRBJ1-2,few,TRBV28,TRBD1,CASSSGTGENGYTF,TGTGCCAGCAGTTCAGGGACAGGGGAGAATGGCTACACCTTC
TRBJ2-7,NA,TRBV20-1,NA,CSAREADSHEQYF,TGCAGTGCTAGAGAAGCGGACAGTCACGAGCAGTACTTC
TRBJ2-2,NA,TRBV18,NA,CASSPQHNTGELFF,TGTGCCAGCTCACCACAGCATAACACCGGGGAGCTGTTTTTT
TRBJ2-3,NA,TRBV7-2,TRBD1,CASSLVGGSGTDTQYF,TGTGCCAGCAGCTTAGTAGGGGGCAGTGGCACAGATACGCAGTATTTT
TRBJ1-6,NA,TRBV2,TRBD1,CASKRTGSQNSPLHF,TGTGCCAGCAAGAGGACAGGGAGCCAGAATTCACCCCTCCACTTT
TRBJ2-7,few,TRBV15,TRBD1,CATSRDRGQTYEQYF,TGTGCCACCAGCAGAGATAGGGGACAGACCTACGAGCAGTACTTC
TRBJ2-7,NA,TRBV12-3/TRBV12-4,NA,CASSTPPTLDYEQYF,TGTGCCAGCAGCACTCCCCCTACACTGGACTACGAGCAGTACTTC
TRBJ2-7,few,TRBV7-9,NA,CASRRAMYGRNYEQYF,TGTGCCAGCAGGCGTGCCATGTACGGCAGGAACTACGAGCAGTACTTC
TRBJ2-1,few,TRBV11-2,TRBD2,CASSSLAGRYNEQFF,TGTGCCAGCAGCTCCCTAGCGGGCCGATACAATGAGCAGTTCTTC
TRBJ1-4,few,TRBV4-3,NA,CASSQYTTNEKLFF,TGCGCCAGCAGCCAGTATACAACTAATGAAAAACTGTTTTTT
TRBJ2-1,NA,TRBV12-3/TRBV12-4,NA,CASSPYLEGSNEQFF,TGTGCCAGCAGTCCCTACTTAGAAGGGTCCAATGAGCAGTTCTTC
TRBJ1-5,few,TRBV25-1,NA,CATGNQPQHF,TGTGCCACCGGCAATCAGCCCCAGCATTTT
TRBJ2-6,few,TRBV20-1,TRBD2,CSARLLAGVAGANVLTF,TGCAGTGCTAGATTACTAGCGGGAGTGGCTGGGGCCAACGTCCTGACTTTC
TRBJ1-4,NA,TRBV7-2,NA,CASSLFGDEKLFF,TGTGCCAGCAGCTTATTTGGAGATGAAAAACTGTTTTTT
TRBJ2-2,once,TRBV20-1,NA,CSASLVNTGELFF,TGCAGTGCTAGTTTAGTGAACACCGGGGAGCTGTTTTTT
TRBJ1-4,NA,TRBV5-5,NA,CASSSSGKNEKLFF,TGTGCCAGCAGCTCAAGTGGGAAGAATGAAAAACTGTTTTTT
TRBJ2-6,few,TRBV14,NA,CASSQGFRYAGANVLTF,TGTGCCAGCAGCCAAGGTTTTAGGTACGCTGGGGCCAACGTCCTGACTTTC
TRBJ2-3,few,TRBV6-5,TRBD1,CASSSAGGGTDTQYF,TGTGCCAGCAGTTCGGCAGGGGGAGGCACAGATACGCAGTATTTT
TRBJ1-6,many,TRBV6-5,TRBD1,CASSYTGDDNSPLHF,TGTGCCAGCAGTTATACAGGGGACGATAATTCACCCCTCCACTTT
TRBJ2-5,few,TRBV20-1,TRBD1,CSARATRGRTRQETQYF,TGCAGTGCTAGAGCGACGAGGGGGCGGACGCGGCAAGAGACCCAGTACTTC
TRBJ2-7,many,TRBV29-1,TRBD1,CSVETGQGANEQYF,TGCAGCGTTGAAACGGGACAGGGGGCTAACGAGCAGTACTTC
TRBJ1-1,few,TRBV20-1,NA,CSARGPQMNTEAFF,TGCAGTGCTAGGGGGCCACAGATGAACACTGAAGCTTTCTTT
TRBJ1-1,few,TRBV20-1,TRBD1,CSAAEGQGHTEAFF,TGCAGTGCTGCCGAGGGACAGGGGCACACTGAAGCTTTCTTT
TRBJ2-1,few,TRBV7-9,NA,CASIYQEGGHYNEQFF,TGTGCCAGCATTTACCAAGAGGGGGGACACTACAATGAGCAGTTCTTC
TRBJ2-7,NA,TRBV7-8,NA,CASSLALIGQDSYEQYF,TGTGCCAGCAGCTTAGCGTTGATAGGGCAGGACTCCTACGAGCAGTACTTC
TRBJ2-7,few,TRBV2,TRBD1,CASSRDRVPFYEQYF,TGTGCCAGCAGTAGGGACAGGGTCCCGTTTTACGAGCAGTACTTC
TRBJ2-3,NA,TRBV5-1,TRBD2,CASSLSAGVFTDTQYF,TGCGCCAGCAGCTTGTCAGCGGGGGTGTTCACAGATACGCAGTATTTT
TRBJ1-2,NA,TRBV6-2/TRBV6-3,TRBD1,CASLRQGIYGYTF,TGTGCCAGCCTCCGACAGGGGATATATGGCTACACCTTC
TRBJ2-1,NA,TRBV6-1,TRBD2,CASRASGSFSEQFF,TGTGCCAGCAGGGCTAGCGGGAGTTTTAGTGAGCAGTTCTTC
TRBJ2-2,few,TRBV20-1,NA,CSAPRQTLTGELFF,TGCAGTGCCCCGAGACAGACCCTCACCGGGGAGCTGTTTTTT
TRBJ2-7,NA,TRBV28,TRBD1,CASSSRDRAYYEQYF,TGTGCCAGCAGTTCCCGAGACAGGGCCTACTACGAGCAGTACTTC
TRBJ1-1,few,TRBV6-1,NA,CASSPLGKNTEAFF,TGTGCCAGCAGCCCCCTGGGAAAGAACACTGAAGCTTTCTTT
TRBJ2-1,few,TRBV7-9,NA,CASSSATNEQFF,TGTGCCAGCAGCTCCGCCACGAATGAGCAGTTCTTC
TRBJ2-5,NA,TRBV7-9,TRBD1,CASSPRTGLQETQYF,TGTGCCAGCAGCCCACGGACAGGGTTACAAGAGACCCAGTACTTC
TRBJ2-1,NA,TRBV15,TRBD2,CATSRDSQREWGNEQFF,TGTGCCACCAGCAGAGATTCACAGCGGGAGTGGGGTAATGAGCAGTTCTTC